The rows below give T cell receptor beta chains drawn from one sample of a study of blood T cell repertoires in COVID-19. Using immunoSEQ multiplex PCR, the repertoire was profiled, and TCRdb retains in-frame clones only, with some absent. Of about 300,000 clones listed, more than 75% are singletons. The sample was PBMCs or T cells enriched from blood (not recorded which). Receptors were obtained from a man in his thirties or forties who had recovered from COVID-19. Each CDR3 is given with its conserved first and last residue. The order of the fields is CDR3 protein, CDR3 DNA, clone size, V gene, J gene, D gene, CDR3 length. A D gene is named only where the DNA matches it firmly. Size is omitted from some rows. Given values are once, few, many or a class for expanded clones.

CDR3aa: CASSENGGRVPGEKLFF; CDR3nt: TGTGCCAGCAGTGAAAACGGTGGCAGGGTTCCGGGTGAAAAACTGTTTTTT; abundance: -; v_gene: TRBV6-1; j_gene: TRBJ1-4; d_gene: -; len: 17
CDR3aa: CASSQVGGKTEAFF; CDR3nt: TGCGCCAGCAGCCAAGTGGGAGGGAAGACTGAAGCTTTCTTT; abundance: -; v_gene: TRBV4-1; j_gene: TRBJ1-1; d_gene: -; len: 14
CDR3aa: CASSLAGTSINEQFF; CDR3nt: TGTGCCAGCAGCCTAGCCGGGACTAGCATCAATGAGCAGTTCTTC; abundance: -; v_gene: TRBV7-9; j_gene: TRBJ2-1; d_gene: TRBD2; len: 15
CDR3aa: CASRRGNSFTDTQYF; CDR3nt: TGCGCCAGCAGGAGGGGGAACTCCTTCACAGATACGCAGTATTTT; abundance: -; v_gene: TRBV10-2; j_gene: TRBJ2-3; d_gene: -; len: 15
CDR3aa: CATKGTMDNEQFF; CDR3nt: TGTGCCACCAAAGGGACTATGGACAATGAGCAGTTCTTC; abundance: once; v_gene: TRBV19; j_gene: TRBJ2-1; d_gene: TRBD2; len: 13
CDR3aa: CAWSPLRYQETQYF; CDR3nt: TGTGCCTGGAGTCCTCTGCGGTACCAAGAGACCCAGTACTTC; abundance: -; v_gene: TRBV30; j_gene: TRBJ2-5; d_gene: -; len: 14
CDR3aa: CAWHQGPGDGYTF; CDR3nt: TGTGCCTGGCATCAGGGGCCCGGAGATGGCTACACCTTC; abundance: -; v_gene: TRBV30; j_gene: TRBJ1-2; d_gene: -; len: 13
CDR3aa: CASSLMTGLNEKLFF; CDR3nt: TGTGCCAGCAGCTTGATGACAGGGCTTAATGAAAAACTGTTTTTT; abundance: -; v_gene: TRBV11-3; j_gene: TRBJ1-4; d_gene: TRBD1; len: 15
CDR3aa: CASSLVSSGQPQHF; CDR3nt: TGTGCCAGCAGCTTAGTATCGTCGGGTCAGCCCCAGCATTTT; abundance: -; v_gene: TRBV7-2; j_gene: TRBJ1-5; d_gene: -; len: 14
CDR3aa: CASRVGREAVGELFF; CDR3nt: TGTGCCAGCAGGGTTGGTCGGGAGGCGGTCGGGGAGCTGTTTTTT; abundance: -; v_gene: TRBV2; j_gene: TRBJ2-2; d_gene: TRBD2; len: 15
CDR3aa: CASSYSSKAEQYF; CDR3nt: TGTGCCAGCAGTTACTCCTCAAAAGCCGAGCAGTACTTC; abundance: -; v_gene: TRBV6-5; j_gene: TRBJ2-7; d_gene: -; len: 13
CDR3aa: CASSPGATNEKLFF; CDR3nt: TGTGCCAGTAGTCCCGGTGCAACTAATGAAAAACTGTTTTTT; abundance: -; v_gene: TRBV19; j_gene: TRBJ1-4; d_gene: -; len: 14
CDR3aa: CSGLQGGPTYEQYF; CDR3nt: TGCAGCGGCCTACAGGGGGGGCCTACCTACGAGCAGTACTTC; abundance: -; v_gene: TRBV29-1; j_gene: TRBJ2-7; d_gene: -; len: 14
CDR3aa: CASSQKLAPNADTQYF; CDR3nt: TGTGCCAGCAGCCAGAAACTAGCGCCAAATGCGGATACGCAGTATTTT; abundance: -; v_gene: TRBV14; j_gene: TRBJ2-3; d_gene: TRBD2; len: 16
CDR3aa: CASSISGGAETQYF; CDR3nt: TGTGCCAGCAGTATAAGCGGGGGGGCGGAGACCCAGTACTTC; abundance: -; v_gene: TRBV28; j_gene: TRBJ2-5; d_gene: TRBD2; len: 14
CDR3aa: CASSIAGGEEKLFF; CDR3nt: TGTGCCAGTAGTATAGCGGGGGGTGAGGAAAAACTGTTTTTT; abundance: -; v_gene: TRBV19; j_gene: TRBJ1-4; d_gene: -; len: 14
CDR3aa: CASSPTTGGKAFF; CDR3nt: TGTGCCAGCAGTCCTACGACAGGGGGAAAAGCTTTCTTT; abundance: few; v_gene: TRBV27; j_gene: TRBJ1-1; d_gene: TRBD1; len: 13
CDR3aa: CASQGLAGATDTQYF; CDR3nt: TGTGCCAGTCAAGGACTAGCGGGGGCCACAGATACGCAGTATTTT; abundance: -; v_gene: TRBV19; j_gene: TRBJ2-3; d_gene: TRBD2; len: 15
CDR3aa: CASSDWGGSGTEAFF; CDR3nt: TGTGCCAGCTCCGATTGGGGGGGATCGGGCACTGAAGCTTTCTTT; abundance: -; v_gene: TRBV18; j_gene: TRBJ1-1; d_gene: -; len: 15
CDR3aa: CAISNKQGSDNQPQHF; CDR3nt: TGTGCCATCAGTAATAAACAGGGATCCGACAATCAGCCCCAGCATTTT; abundance: -; v_gene: TRBV10-3; j_gene: TRBJ1-5; d_gene: -; len: 16
CDR3aa: CASSLVSAEAFF; CDR3nt: TGTGCCAGCAGCTTGGTATCAGCTGAAGCTTTCTTT; abundance: once; v_gene: TRBV5-6; j_gene: TRBJ1-1; d_gene: -; len: 12
CDR3aa: CAWRRQTNTEAFF; CDR3nt: TGTGCCTGGAGAAGACAGACCAACACTGAAGCTTTCTTT; abundance: -; v_gene: TRBV30; j_gene: TRBJ1-1; d_gene: -; len: 13
CDR3aa: CASSLDSGNTIYF; CDR3nt: TGTGCCAGCAGCTTAGATTCAGGAAACACCATATATTTT; abundance: -; v_gene: TRBV11-2; j_gene: TRBJ1-3; d_gene: -; len: 13
CDR3aa: CASSLHRLNTEAFF; CDR3nt: TGTGCCAGCAGTTTACACAGGCTGAACACTGAAGCTTTCTTT; abundance: once; v_gene: TRBV28; j_gene: TRBJ1-1; d_gene: -; len: 14
CDR3aa: CASSPTGEETQYF; CDR3nt: TGTGCCAGCAGCCCAACAGGGGAAGAGACCCAGTACTTC; abundance: -; v_gene: TRBV11-3; j_gene: TRBJ2-5; d_gene: TRBD1; len: 13
CDR3aa: CASSRDRGRQPQHF; CDR3nt: TGTGCCAGCAGCAGGGACAGGGGACGACAGCCCCAGCATTTT; abundance: -; v_gene: TRBV4-2; j_gene: TRBJ1-5; d_gene: TRBD1; len: 14
CDR3aa: CASSAQGAGTEAFF; CDR3nt: TGTGCCAGCAGCGCGCAGGGGGCCGGCACTGAAGCTTTCTTT; abundance: few; v_gene: TRBV11-1; j_gene: TRBJ1-1; d_gene: TRBD1; len: 14
CDR3aa: CASSLSLAYNEQFF; CDR3nt: TGTGCCAGCAGCTTGTCTCTAGCCTACAATGAGCAGTTCTTC; abundance: -; v_gene: TRBV5-4; j_gene: TRBJ2-1; d_gene: -; len: 14
CDR3aa: CAISGAFAGENTDTQYF; CDR3nt: TGTGCCATCAGTGGGGCCTTTGCGGGCGAAAACACAGATACGCAGTATTTT; abundance: -; v_gene: TRBV10-3; j_gene: TRBJ2-3; d_gene: -; len: 17
CDR3aa: CASSPSNTEAFF; CDR3nt: TGTGCCAGCTCACCTTCAAACACTGAAGCTTTCTTT; abundance: once; v_gene: TRBV18; j_gene: TRBJ1-1; d_gene: -; len: 12
CDR3aa: CASSLLGPRADEQYF; CDR3nt: TGTGCCAGCAGCTTGTTAGGGCCCAGGGCCGACGAGCAGTACTTC; abundance: -; v_gene: TRBV5-6; j_gene: TRBJ2-7; d_gene: -; len: 15
CDR3aa: CASSSGQETQYF; CDR3nt: TGTGCCAGCAGTTCCGGTCAAGAGACCCAGTACTTC; abundance: -; v_gene: TRBV28; j_gene: TRBJ2-5; d_gene: -; len: 12
CDR3aa: CASSPLGNDQPQHF; CDR3nt: TGTGCCAGCAGCCCTCTGGGCAACGATCAGCCCCAGCATTTT; abundance: -; v_gene: TRBV11-3; j_gene: TRBJ1-5; d_gene: -; len: 14
CDR3aa: CSARDLGELFF; CDR3nt: TGCAGTGCTAGAGATCTCGGGGAGCTGTTTTTT; abundance: -; v_gene: TRBV20-1; j_gene: TRBJ2-2; d_gene: -; len: 11
CDR3aa: CASSAGLAGPFGDTQYF; CDR3nt: TGTGCCAGCAGTGCGGGACTAGCGGGTCCTTTCGGGGATACGCAGTATTTT; abundance: -; v_gene: TRBV25-1; j_gene: TRBJ2-3; d_gene: TRBD2; len: 17
CDR3aa: CASSLNSYEQYF; CDR3nt: TGTGCCAGCAGTTTAAATAGCTACGAGCAGTACTTC; abundance: -; v_gene: TRBV27; j_gene: TRBJ2-7; d_gene: -; len: 12
CDR3aa: CSVEDGTSGSGSQFF; CDR3nt: TGCAGCGTTGAAGATGGGACTAGCGGGAGTGGGTCGCAGTTCTTC; abundance: -; v_gene: TRBV29-1; j_gene: TRBJ2-1; d_gene: TRBD2; len: 15
CDR3aa: CASSPQNTGELFF; CDR3nt: TGTGCCAGCAGCCCCCAAAACACCGGGGAGCTGTTTTTT; abundance: -; v_gene: TRBV12-3/TRBV12-4; j_gene: TRBJ2-2; d_gene: -; len: 13
CDR3aa: CASSLGQAPFYEQYF; CDR3nt: TGTGCCAGCAGCTTAGGGCAGGCACCCTTCTACGAGCAGTACTTC; abundance: -; v_gene: TRBV7-8; j_gene: TRBJ2-7; d_gene: -; len: 15
CDR3aa: CASTAGRFNQPQHF; CDR3nt: TGTGCCAGCACGGCAGGCCGCTTCAATCAGCCCCAGCATTTT; abundance: once; v_gene: TRBV28; j_gene: TRBJ1-5; d_gene: -; len: 14
CDR3aa: CASSTGLGREQYF; CDR3nt: TGTGCCAGTAGTACTGGACTAGGCCGGGAGCAGTACTTC; abundance: -; v_gene: TRBV19; j_gene: TRBJ2-7; d_gene: TRBD2; len: 13
CDR3aa: CASSREGAGVTGELFF; CDR3nt: TGTGCCAGCAGCAGAGAGGGAGCGGGGGTCACCGGGGAGCTGTTTTTT; abundance: -; v_gene: TRBV11-2; j_gene: TRBJ2-2; d_gene: TRBD2; len: 16
CDR3aa: CASSYPRAGAYGYTF; CDR3nt: TGTGCCAGCAGTTACCCGAGGGCCGGAGCTTATGGCTACACCTTC; abundance: -; v_gene: TRBV6-5; j_gene: TRBJ1-2; d_gene: -; len: 15
CDR3aa: CASSRPGQGAYEQYF; CDR3nt: TGTGCCAGCTCACGACCGGGACAGGGGGCTTACGAGCAGTACTTC; abundance: -; v_gene: TRBV18; j_gene: TRBJ2-7; d_gene: TRBD1; len: 15
CDR3aa: CASSQVTRLYNEQFF; CDR3nt: TGTGCCAGCAGCCAAGTAACCAGACTCTACAATGAGCAGTTCTTC; abundance: -; v_gene: TRBV3-1/TRBV3-2; j_gene: TRBJ2-1; d_gene: -; len: 15
CDR3aa: CASRPLDRVGTEAFF; CDR3nt: TGTGCCAGTAGGCCCCTCGATCGGGTCGGCACTGAAGCTTTCTTT; abundance: -; v_gene: TRBV19; j_gene: TRBJ1-1; d_gene: -; len: 15
CDR3aa: CATSDGTGQGPDF; CDR3nt: TGTGCCACCAGTGATGGGACGGGACAGGGTCCGGATTTT; abundance: -; v_gene: TRBV24-1; j_gene: TRBJ2-3; d_gene: TRBD1; len: 13